One sample yielded the 30 T cell receptor beta chains listed below, sequenced in a study of CD8 T cells in Susac syndrome. Random hexamers were used to reverse transcribe an amount of about 0.45 to 1 ug RNA. TCRdb reprocessed the immunoSEQ multiplex PCR reads with MiXCR, giving one entry per CDR3 protein. The table has approximately 160,000 distinct CDR3 sequences, approximately 95% seen once. Material: CD4+ T cells from PBMCs. These receptors came from a human donor with Susac syndrome.

V is TRBV7-2 and J is TRBJ2-1; no reliable D call. Per germline, CDR1 SGHTA and CDR2 FQGNSA. This CDR3 is 15 amino acids long. Trimming removed 6 bases from V and 4 bases from J, with 16 bases in between. The CDR3 reads CASSSTTRQYNEQFF. CDR3 sequence (DNA): TGTGCCAGCAGTTCCACCACCAGGCAGTACAATGAGCAGTTCTTC. The complete variable domain, with remaining parts taken from reference TRBV7-2 and TRBJ2-1, reads GAGVSQSPSNKVTEKGKDVELRCDPISGHTALYWYRQSLGQGLEFLIYFQGNSAPDKSGLPSDRFSAERTGGSVSTLTIQRTQQEDSAVYLCASSSTTRQYNEQFFGPGTRLTVL.

The chain combines TRBV30 with TRBJ1-1; TRBD1 is a possible D gene (5 bases). The V gene lost 8 bases and the J gene lost 7 bases, with 20 bases spanning the gap. CDR1 and CDR2 from the germline V gene are GTSNPN and SVGIG (reference sequence). The CDR3 loop spans 13 amino acids. The CDR3 coding sequence is TGTGCCCGTCGGGCGGGGGAAAATAATGAAGCTTTCTTT. Encoded protein: CARRAGENNEAFF. Combining the CDR3 with reference TRBV30 and TRBJ1-1 gives the whole variable domain SQTIHQWPATLVQPVGSPLSLECTVEGTSNPNLYWYRQAAGRGLQLLFYSVGIGQISSEVPQNLSASRPQDRQFILSSKKLLLSDSGFYLCARRAGENNEAFFGQGTRLTVV.

The gene calls are TRBV19 and TRBJ1-2; D unclear. The V end lost 4 bases, the J end lost 4 bases, and 22 bases lay between the germline ends. The CDR3 is 17 residues long. Germline-derived CDR1 and CDR2 are LNHDA and SQIVND (reference sequence). The CDR3 reads CASSTGDISALLYGYTF. Written as DNA, the CDR3 is TGTGCCAGTAGTACCGGAGACATCTCCGCACTACTCTATGGCTACACCTTC.

The chain employs TRBV13 and TRBJ2-7; D tentatively fits TRBD1 or TRBD2 (5 bases each). This CDR3 has 15 residues. V lost 4 bases and J lost 5, with 18 bases in between. From germline, CDR1 is PRHDT and CDR2 FYEKMQ (reference sequence). CDR3 DNA: TGTGCCAGCAGCTGGTCTATGGGACGACGGGACGAGCAGTACGTC. Residues: CASSWSMGRRDEQYV.

The chain has TRBV4-3 and TRBJ2-3; D is unclear. Germline V lookup: CDR1 LGHNA, CDR2 YSLEER. The CDR3 runs 16 residues. V lost 0 bases to trimming and J lost 4 bases, with 14 bases between them. The DNA for the CDR3 is TGCGCCAGCAGCCAAGATTGGGGTCTTGGCGCAGATACGCAGTATTTT. Encoded protein: CASSQDWGLGADTQYF.

The V and J genes are TRBV6-6 and TRBJ2-6, with unresolved D. With 7 bases removed from V and 0 bases from J, the gap between germline ends came to 1 base. The CDR3 has 12 residues. Germline assignment: CDR1 MNHNY and CDR2 SVGAGI (reference sequence). The CDR3: CASISGANVLTF. For the CDR3, the DNA is TGTGCCAGCATCTCTGGGGCCAACGTCCTGACTTTC.

The genes are TRBV12-3 or TRBV12-4 and TRBJ2-2, with TRBD2 as a possible D gene (6 bases). V shed 2 bases and J shed 5 bases, with 15 bases lying between them. The CDR3 loop spans 16 amino acids. The CDR3 nucleotides read TGTGCCAGCAGTTTAAGGAGGGTCCGGGAGACCGGGGAGCTGTTTTTT. It codes for CASSLRRVRETGELFF.

This chain uses TRBV30 with TRBJ1-4, with D perhaps TRBD1 (5 bases). The CDR3 is 14 residues long. V gave up 2 bases and J gave up 4 bases, with 11 bases separating them. Germline values: CDR1 GTSNPN, CDR2 SVGIG (reference sequence). This CDR3 is CAWSLTAFNEKLFF. The CDR3 DNA reads TGTGCCTGGAGTTTGACAGCCTTTAATGAAAAACTGTTTTTT.

The V gene is TRBV20-1, the J gene TRBJ2-5, with TRBD2 identical over 7 bases. Germline CDR1 is DFQATT and CDR2 is SNEGSKA (reference sequence). There are 13 residues in the CDR3. Trimming cost V 5 bases and J 3 bases; bases outside gene matches: 6. CDR3 residues: CSASFLAEETQYF. DNA for the CDR3: TGCAGTGCTTCTTTTCTAGCGGAAGAGACCCAGTACTTC.

The chain is built from TRBV28 and TRBJ1-1, with D unclear. The CDR3 is 13 residues long. Trimming left V 2 bases short and J 1 base short, with 5 bases between. Germline CDR1 is MDHEN and CDR2 is SYDVKM. CDR3 nucleotide sequence: TGTGCCAGCAGTTTAAACCCGAACACTGAAGCTTTCTTT. Its protein is CASSLNPNTEAFF. Drawing the rest from reference TRBV28 and TRBJ1-1, the complete variable domain is DVKVTQSSRYLVKRTGEKVFLECVQDMDHENMFWYRQDPGLGLRLIYFSYDVKMKEKGDIPEGYSVSREKKERFSLILESASTNQTSMYLCASSLNPNTEAFFGQGTRLTVV.

This chain connects TRBV24-1 to TRBJ2-1, with D perhaps assigned TRBD1 or TRBD2 (5 bases each). CDR1 is KGHDR, CDR2 SFDVKD, per germline. Trimming pared 4 bases from V and 7 bases from J, leaving 19 bases between. The CDR3 runs to 16 residues. CDR3 sequence reads: CATSDPRAEGQNEQFF. CDR3 sequence (DNA): TGTGCCACCAGTGACCCCAGGGCTGAGGGCCAAAATGAGCAGTTCTTC.

The chain links TRBV30 to TRBJ2-2; D gene ambiguous. CDR3 size: 13 residues. Germline V gives CDR1 GTSNPN, CDR2 SVGIG (reference sequence). Trimming removed 4 bases from V and 1 base from J, with 7 bases in between. CDR3 loop: CAWTGQNTGELFF. DNA for the CDR3: TGTGCCTGGACCGGGCAGAACACCGGGGAGCTGTTTTTT.

V is TRBV6-6 and J is TRBJ2-7, with TRBD2 matching 8 bases. Germline trimming cut 4 bases from V and 12 bases from J; bases unmatched to any gene: 11. Germline V gene sequence: CDR1 MNHNY, CDR2 SVGAGI (reference sequence). This CDR3 spans 13 amino acids. The CDR3 DNA reads TGTGCCAGCAGTTCGGGAGGGGCGGGTCAGCGGTACTTC. Protein sequence: CASSSGGAGQRYF.

V gene TRBV29-1 combines with J gene TRBJ2-4; a weak D match, TRBD1 (6 bases). This CDR3 comprises 15 residues. V lost 4 bases to trimming and J lost 3 bases, with 16 bases between them. Germline CDR1 is SQVTM and CDR2 is ANQGSEA. The CDR3 loop reads CSVGSPTGSKNIQYF. The DNA of the CDR3 is TGCAGCGTTGGGTCCCCCACAGGGAGCAAAAACATTCAGTACTTC. The full variable domain, in which reference TRBV29-1 and TRBJ2-4 provide the parts outside the CDR3, is SAVISQKPSRDICQRGTSLTIQCQVDSQVTMMFWYRQQPGQSLTLIATANQGSEATYESGFVIDKFPISRPNLTFSTLTVSNMSPEDSSIYLCSVGSPTGSKNIQYFGAGTRLSVL.

The CDR3 nucleotides read TGTGCCAGCAGTTTACTACTAGCGGGAGGCAACACCGGGGAGCTGTTTTTT. This translates into CASSLLLAGGNTGELFF. The J gene is TRBJ2-2, the V gene TRBV27; TRBD2 matches at 12 bases. The junction had 3 bases not matched to a gene; V was cut back by 2 bases and J by 2 bases. The CDR3 is made up of 17 amino acids. Germline loops: CDR1 MNHEY, CDR2 SMNVEV (reference sequence).

V usage is TRBV6-6 and J usage is TRBJ2-3; 8 positions agree with TRBD2. Germline V gives CDR1 MNHNY, CDR2 SVGAGI (reference sequence). The CDR3 consists of 15 residues. V gave up 5 bases and J gave up 5 bases; unmatched junction bases: 9. This CDR3 is CASSPNSGVGDTQYF. CDR3 in DNA: TGTGCCAGCAGTCCCAATAGCGGGGTTGGAGATACGCAGTATTTT.

The chain carries TRBV29-1 and TRBJ2-3, with TRBD2 matching 8 bases. Germline V CDR1 and CDR2: SQVTM, ANQGSEA. Unmatched junction bases numbered 5, after V lost 5 bases and J lost 1 base. The CDR3 runs to 14 residues. CDR3 sequence reads: CSVYWRGGTDTQYF. The CDR3 DNA is TGCAGCGTTTATTGGCGGGGGGGCACAGATACGCAGTATTTT.

The rearrangement links TRBV6-1 to TRBJ1-2, with TRBD1 matching over 7 bases. Trimming cost V 7 bases and J 4 bases; bases outside gene matches: 9. Germline assignment: CDR1 MNHNS and CDR2 SASEGT. The CDR3 length is 14 residues. CDR3 sequence (DNA): TGTGCCAGCACCCTGGGACAGTGGAGCTATGGCTACACCTTC. Its protein is CASTLGQWSYGYTF.

The gene calls are TRBV9 and TRBJ2-1; the D is unclear. The length of the CDR3 is 12 residues. V gave up 4 bases and J gave up 9 bases, with 11 bases separating them. The germline V gene encodes CDR1 SGDLS and CDR2 YYNGEE. The CDR3 bases are TGTGCCAGCAGCCCGTCGAGCAGTGAGCAGTTCTTC. As protein: CASSPSSSEQFF.

The chain combines TRBV12-3 or TRBV12-4 with TRBJ1-4; D not certain. The V gene lost 4 bases and the J gene lost 8 bases, with 14 bases spanning the gap. The CDR3 loop spans 14 amino acids. In nucleotides, the CDR3 is TGTGCCAGCAGTTCCCGGGCCCTCCAAGAAAAACTGTTTTTT. Protein sequence: CASSSRALQEKLFF.

The gene calls are TRBV13 and TRBJ1-1; the D gene is possibly TRBD1 (5 bases). Germline loops: CDR1 PRHDT, CDR2 FYEKMQ (reference sequence). This CDR3 comprises 13 residues. Trimming left V 3 bases short and J 3 bases short, with 8 bases between. The CDR3 protein is CASSFRQYTEAFF. The CDR3 DNA is TGTGCCAGCAGCTTTAGACAGTACACTGAAGCTTTCTTT.

This chain uses TRBV23-1 with TRBJ2-1, with 8 bases aligning to TRBD2. TRBV23-1 is filed as an ORF, its function uncertain. J gave up 0 bases and V 2 bases, and 12 bases lay outside the gene matches. This CDR3 has 19 residues. DNA of the CDR3: TGCGCCAGCAGTCAACCCCGGCGGGGGGTCCAGAGCTCCTACAATGAGCAGTTCTTC. This sequence encodes CASSQPRRGVQSSYNEQFF.

The chain is built from TRBV4-3 and TRBJ1-2, with D hard to call. V was clipped by 0 bases and J by 4 bases, with 12 bases between them. The CDR3 has 15 residues. Germline values: CDR1 LGHNA, CDR2 YSLEER. The CDR3 nucleotides are TGCGCCAGCAGCCAAGAAGGGCGGGGAGGCTATGGCTACACCTTC. Residues: CASSQEGRGGYGYTF.

The gene calls are TRBV3-1 and TRBJ1-3; D not resolved. The CDR3 loop spans 12 amino acids. Germline CDR1 is LGHDT and CDR2 is YNNKEL (reference sequence). The germline V and J ends were trimmed by 7 bases and 0 bases, with 4 bases remaining between them. CDR3 sequence: CASTSSGNTIYF. As DNA, the CDR3 is TGTGCCAGCACCAGCTCTGGAAACACCATATATTTT. The full variable domain, completed using reference TRBV3-1 and TRBJ1-3, is DTAVSQTPKYLVTQMGNDKSIKCEQNLGHDTMYWYKQDSKKFLKIMFSYNNKELIINETVPNRFSPKSPDKAHLNLHINSLELGDSAVYFCASTSSGNTIYFGEGSWLTVV.

V usage is TRBV24-1 and J usage is TRBJ2-1, with TRBD2 matching over 8 bases. Germline lookup yields CDR1 KGHDR and CDR2 SFDVKD. Trimming removed 10 bases from V and 7 bases from J; junction bases left unmatched: 5. CDR3 length: 12 residues. In nucleotides, the CDR3 is TGTGCCACGGGGGGACTAGATAATGAGCAGTTCTTC. Translated: CATGGLDNEQFF.

The chain joins TRBV25-1 to TRBJ1-6; 8 nucleotides line up with TRBD1. V lost 2 bases to trimming and J lost 7 bases; unmatched junction nucleotides: 1. Germline V lookup: CDR1 MGHDK, CDR2 SYGVNS. The CDR3 totals 14 residues. CDR3 in DNA: TGTGCCAGCAGTGAAGACAGGGGCAATTCACCCCTCCACTTT. This codes for CASSEDRGNSPLHF.

V usage is TRBV6-2 or TRBV6-3 and J usage is TRBJ1-2; D gene uncertain. The CDR3 totals 16 residues. The V and J ends lost 0 bases and 7 bases respectively, with 18 bases between them. Per the germline V gene, CDR1 is MNHEY and CDR2 is SVGEGT. This CDR3 is CASSYSGFGIPGGYTF. Written as DNA, the CDR3 is TGTGCCAGCAGTTACTCGGGTTTCGGGATACCAGGTGGCTACACCTTC.

The chain is built from TRBV28 and TRBJ2-7; D is possibly TRBD2 (6 bases). V lost 2 bases and J lost 3, with 11 bases in between. CDR3 length: 14 amino acids. Germline-derived CDR1 and CDR2 are MDHEN and SYDVKM. DNA for the CDR3: TGTGCCAGCAGTTTACTAGCGTCTCGCTACGAGCAGTACTTC. Its translation: CASSLLASRYEQYF. The complete variable domain, with remaining parts taken from reference TRBV28 and TRBJ2-7, reads DVKVTQSSRYLVKRTGEKVFLECVQDMDHENMFWYRQDPGLGLRLIYFSYDVKMKEKGDIPEGYSVSREKKERFSLILESASTNQTSMYLCASSLLASRYEQYFGPGTRLTVT.

This chain uses TRBV7-8 with TRBJ1-6; D is ambiguous. CDR1 and CDR2 (germline): SGHVS, FQNEAQ. With 1 base removed from V and 0 bases from J, the gap between germline ends came to 10 bases. The CDR3 is 17 amino acids. CDR3 in DNA: TGTGCCAGCAGCTTAGTCCGGCTAAGCTCCTATAATTCACCCCTCCACTTT. Translation gives CASSLVRLSSYNSPLHF. Full variable domain (rest looked up from reference TRBV7-8 and TRBJ1-6): GAGVSQSPRYKVAKRGQDVALRCDPISGHVSLFWYQQALGQGPEFLTYFQNEAQLDKSGLPSDRFFAERPEGSVSTLKIQRTQQEDSAVYLCASSLVRLSSYNSPLHFGNGTRLTVT.

The rearrangement links TRBV19 to TRBJ2-1; 10 bases agree with TRBD2. The CDR3 consists of 16 residues. Germline CDR1 reads LNHDA; CDR2 reads SQIVND (reference sequence). With V trimmed by 4 bases and J by 7 bases, 10 bases remained unmatched. The CDR3 sequence: CASSTSSGGRLNEQFF. Written as DNA, the CDR3 is TGTGCCAGTAGTACTTCTAGCGGGGGCCGGTTGAATGAGCAGTTCTTC.